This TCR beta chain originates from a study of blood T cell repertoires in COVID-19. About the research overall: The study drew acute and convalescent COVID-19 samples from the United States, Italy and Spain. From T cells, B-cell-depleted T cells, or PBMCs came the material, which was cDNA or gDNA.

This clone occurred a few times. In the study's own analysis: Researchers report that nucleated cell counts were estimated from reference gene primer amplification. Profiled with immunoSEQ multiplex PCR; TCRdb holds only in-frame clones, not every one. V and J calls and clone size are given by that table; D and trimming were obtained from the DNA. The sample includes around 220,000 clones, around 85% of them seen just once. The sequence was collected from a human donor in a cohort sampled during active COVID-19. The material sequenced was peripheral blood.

The CDR3 loop reads CASSPLTGVNEQFF. The CDR3 coding sequence is TGTGCCAGCAGCCCGCTGACGGGAGTCAATGAGCAGTTCTTC. The J gene is TRBJ2-1, the V gene TRBV9; D is possibly TRBD2 (6 bases). CDR1 and CDR2 (germline): SGDLS, YYNGEE. CDR3 length: 14 amino acids. V dropped 4 bases and J dropped 6 bases, with 14 bases sitting between them.